A single sample is the source of the 13 T cell receptor beta chains below, sequenced in a study of T cell responses to AZD1222 COVID-19 vaccine. Sequenced by immunoSEQ multiplex PCR; TCRdb stores in-frame clones only, minus some. The repertoire holds 160,000 or so clones, with about 87% as singletons. The source material was peripheral blood, sampled 28 days after the second AZD1222 dose. Receptor source: an adult who received the AZD1222 COVID-19 vaccine.

The chain couples TRBV7-3 to TRBJ2-2, with a tentative D call TRBD2 (5 bases). The CDR3 has 17 amino acids. Germline-derived CDR1 and CDR2 are SGHTA and FQGTGA. The ends were cut back, 9 bases at V and 5 bases at J, with 25 bases in the middle. The CDR3 sequence: CASRISSDGGRTGELFF. The DNA for the CDR3 is TGTGCCAGTAGAATATCCAGTGATGGCGGGCGGACCGGGGAGCTGTTTTTT. Complete variable domain (other parts from reference TRBV7-3 and TRBJ2-2): GAGVSQTPSNKVTEKGKYVELRCDPISGHTALYWYRQSLGQGPEFLIYFQGTGAADDSGLPNDRFFAVRPEGSVSTLKIQRTERGDSAVYLCASRISSDGGRTGELFFGEGSRLTVL.

V usage is TRBV28 and J usage is TRBJ1-2; no firm D call. V was shortened by 4 bases and J by 3 bases, with 18 bases between the two germline ends. The CDR3 has 16 residues. Per the germline V gene, CDR1 is MDHEN and CDR2 is SYDVKM. DNA of the CDR3: TGTGCCAGCAGTTCAGCCCCCCCGGAGATTTACTATGGCTACACCTTC. Protein sequence: CASSSAPPEIYYGYTF.

The genes are TRBV5-1 and TRBJ2-1; no clear D. The CDR3 runs to 15 residues. The germline gives CDR1 SGHRS, CDR2 YFSETQ. Trimming shortened V by 1 base and J by 5 bases, and 13 bases separated the two germline ends. The chain's CDR3 is CASSLTGPSHNEQFF. In DNA form, the CDR3 reads TGCGCCAGCAGCTTGACGGGCCCAAGCCACAATGAGCAGTTCTTC.

The rearrangement links TRBV7-2 to TRBJ2-5; TRBD1 matches 9 bases. Germline V CDR1 and CDR2: SGHTA, FQGNSA. CDR3 length: 14 amino acids. Unmatched junction bases numbered 5, after V lost 7 bases and J lost 2 bases. CDR3 coding DNA: TGTGCCAGCAAGCGGGACAGGGCACAAGAGACCCAGTACTTC. Protein sequence: CASKRDRAQETQYF.

This clone was seen a few times. The chain combines TRBV10-1 with TRBJ1-2; 8 bases are shared with TRBD1. CDR1 and CDR2 from the germline V gene are WNHNN and SYGVQD (reference sequence). The trim removed 0 bases at V and 0 bases at J, leaving 3 bases unmatched. The length of the CDR3 is 16 residues. CDR3 DNA: TGCGCCAGCAGTGAGTCGGGGGACAGGACTAACTATGGCTACACCTTC. Translation gives CASSESGDRTNYGYTF.

This chain links TRBV27 with TRBJ2-3; 7 nucleotides line up with TRBD1. Germline V gene lookup returns CDR1 MNHEY and CDR2 SMNVEV (reference sequence). This CDR3 spans 14 amino acids. J lost 1 base, V lost 5 bases, and 3 bases had no gene match. CDR3 sequence reads: CASSIGQGTDTQYF. CDR3 DNA sequence: TGTGCCAGCAGTATCGGACAGGGCACAGATACGCAGTATTTT.

The chain recombines TRBV2 with TRBJ2-1, with a weak D call TRBD2 (5 bases). This CDR3 region has 15 residues. Germline V gives CDR1 SNHLY, CDR2 FYNNEI. Trimming took 6 bases from V and 1 from J, leaving 13 bases between them. CDR3 region: CASSRSAGSYNEQFF. The CDR3 bases are TGTGCCAGCAGCCGATCTGCGGGTTCCTACAATGAGCAGTTCTTC.

The rearrangement links TRBV7-9 to TRBJ2-7; the D gene is possibly TRBD2 (6 bases). The germline V gene encodes CDR1 SEHNR and CDR2 FQNEAQ (reference sequence). V was cut by 5 bases and J by 3 bases, with 17 bases left in between. The CDR3 totals 15 residues. The CDR3, as DNA: TGTGCCAGCAGCGAGCCTCCGGGACTGGGCTACGAGCAGTACTTC. It is translated as CASSEPPGLGYEQYF.

The chain combines TRBV9 with TRBJ2-1; the D is unclear. V was shortened by 4 bases and J by 7 bases, with 15 bases between the two germline ends. This CDR3 has 14 amino acids. Germline V gives CDR1 SGDLS, CDR2 YYNGEE. CDR3 protein: CASSTGWGWNEQFF. CDR3 in DNA: TGTGCCAGCAGCACCGGTTGGGGTTGGAATGAGCAGTTCTTC.

This clone has more than one count but fewer than ten. The chain recombines TRBV5-4 with TRBJ1-1; 8 bases map to TRBD1. V lost 0 bases to trimming and J lost 4 bases; unmatched junction nucleotides: 8. Germline CDR1 reads SGHNT; CDR2 reads YYREEE (reference sequence). The CDR3 runs 16 residues. In DNA, the CDR3 is TGTGCCAGCAGCTTGGGGACCCAGGGGGCGACCACTGAAGCTTTCTTT. Protein product: CASSLGTQGATTEAFF.

This clone was seen more than once but under ten times. The chain couples TRBV7-9 to TRBJ2-7; D is undetermined. Looked up from germline, CDR1 is SEHNR and CDR2 is FQNEAQ (reference sequence). V gave up 9 bases and J gave up 5 bases, with 14 bases separating them. The CDR3 length is 12 residues. The CDR3 DNA reads TGTGCCAGTAAGGCTTTGGGGAACGAGCAGTACTTC. Protein sequence: CASKALGNEQYF.

The CDR3 here is CASSAGRYNTEAFF. In DNA, the CDR3 is TGTGCCAGCAGCGCGGGACGGTATAACACTGAAGCTTTCTTT. The chain is built from TRBV5-6 and TRBJ1-1; weak D call: TRBD1 (5 bases). With 4 bases removed from V and 2 bases from J, the gap between germline ends came to 12 bases. Germline V lookup: CDR1 SGHDT, CDR2 YYEEEE. The CDR3 is 14 amino acids. Looking up the rest from reference TRBV5-6 and TRBJ1-1 gives the full variable domain: DAGVTQSPTHLIKTRGQQVTLRCSPKSGHDTVSWYQQALGQGPQFIFQYYEEEERQRGNFPDRFSGHQFPNYSSELNVNALLLGDSALYLCASSAGRYNTEAFFGQGTRLTVV.

The chain is built from TRBV6-6 and TRBJ1-5; 7 bases map to TRBD1. The CDR3 has 12 residues. V was pared by 7 bases and J by 8 bases, with 5 bases of the junction left unmatched. Germline CDR1 MNHNY, CDR2 SVGAGI (reference sequence). CDR3 protein: CASTQQGKPQHF. In nucleotides, the CDR3 is TGTGCCAGCACTCAACAGGGGAAGCCCCAGCATTTT.